The 20 T cell receptor beta chains reported below all come from one sample, sequenced in a study of blood T cell repertoires in COVID-19. The data were produced by immunoSEQ multiplex PCR, yet TCRdb's version contains in-frame clones alone and is incomplete. The table shows 200,000 to 300,000 clones, with more than 80% occurring only once. Sequencing used peripheral blood. The source is a middle-aged woman with acute or convalescent COVID-19.

This rearrangement joins TRBV9 to TRBJ1-3; TRBD1 agrees at 9 bases. This CDR3 has 16 residues. V was clipped by 2 bases and J by 4 bases; unmatched bases: 7. Germline V gene lookup returns CDR1 SGDLS and CDR2 YYNGEE. CDR3 nucleotide sequence: TGTGCCAGCAGCGTTTTAGGGACAGGGCGCGGAAACACCATATATTTT. Protein sequence: CASSVLGTGRGNTIYF.

The chain links TRBV29-1 to TRBJ2-3; 8 bases agree with TRBD1. J was trimmed by 0 bases and V by 3 bases; bases with no gene match: 5. CDR1 is SQVTM, CDR2 ANQGSEA, per germline. This CDR3 is 15 amino acids long. CDR3: CSVEIWDRSTDTQYF. In DNA, the CDR3 is TGCAGCGTTGAGATCTGGGACAGGAGCACAGATACGCAGTATTTT.

The chain couples TRBV9 to TRBJ2-3, with D unclear. V was cut by 0 bases and J by 5 bases, with 10 bases left in between. The CDR3 length is 14 residues. From germline, CDR1 is SGDLS and CDR2 YYNGEE. CDR3 coding DNA: TGTGCCAGCAGCGTAGATACAGAGCAAGATACGCAGTATTTT. Its translation is CASSVDTEQDTQYF.

V and J are TRBV11-2 and TRBJ2-1; 10 bases map to TRBD2. V trimming: 5 bases; J trimming: 0 bases; junction bases outside the gene matches: 7. Per the germline V gene, CDR1 is SGHAT and CDR2 is FQNNGV. This CDR3 contains 17 residues. The CDR3 spells CASSPGASGGSYNEQFF. CDR3 bases: TGTGCCAGCAGCCCTGGGGCTAGCGGGGGCTCCTACAATGAGCAGTTCTTC. The entire variable domain, with the rest obtained from reference TRBV11-2 and TRBJ2-1, is as follows: EAGVAQSPRYKIIEKRQSVAFWCNPISGHATLYWYQQILGQGPKLLIQFQNNGVVDDSQLPKDRFSAERLKGVDSTLKIQPAKLEDSAVYLCASSPGASGGSYNEQFFGPGTRLTVL.

The chain joins TRBV5-1 to TRBJ1-1, with D uncertain. Trimming cost V 0 bases and J 6 bases, with 27 bases left between them. The CDR3 consists of 19 residues. Germline assignment: CDR1 SGHRS and CDR2 YFSETQ. In DNA form, the CDR3 reads TGCGCCAGCAGCTTGGAATCCGCGGCCTCTAGTGGATTAGTGGCTGAAGCTTTCTTT. Amino acids: CASSLESAASSGLVAEAFF.

The rearrangement uses TRBV4-1 and TRBJ2-7, with 11 nucleotides matching TRBD2. CDR1 MGHRA and CDR2 YSYEKL come from the germline V gene. The ends lost 3 bases at V and 2 bases at J; junction bases unmatched: 3. CDR3 length: 15 residues. In nucleotides, the CDR3 is TGCGCCAGCAGCCAGCTTAGCGGGGGGGCCTACGAGCAGTACGTC. As protein: CASSQLSGGAYEQYV.

The genes are TRBV2 and TRBJ2-7; tentative D call: TRBD1 (6 bases). V lost 1 base and J lost 0, with 10 bases in between. Germline V gene sequence: CDR1 SNHLY, CDR2 FYNNEI. This CDR3 spans 15 amino acids. The CDR3 sequence: CASSEGSGVSYEQYV. Here the CDR3 DNA reads TGTGCCAGCAGTGAAGGTTCAGGGGTCTCCTACGAGCAGTACGTC.

The rearrangement links TRBV4-1 to TRBJ2-5, with 7 bases identical to TRBD2. The length of the CDR3 is 16 residues. Germline trimming cut 0 bases from V and 4 bases from J; bases unmatched to any gene: 8. Germline V gives CDR1 MGHRA, CDR2 YSYEKL. The CDR3: CASSQEGLAARETQYF. DNA of the CDR3: TGCGCCAGCAGCCAAGAGGGCCTAGCGGCGCGAGAGACCCAGTACTTC.

J is TRBJ1-2 and V is TRBV5-1; perhaps TRBD1 as D (6 bases). The germline V gene encodes CDR1 SGHRS and CDR2 YFSETQ. Trimming pared 4 bases from V and 3 bases from J, leaving 19 bases between. This CDR3 is built from 16 residues. In nucleotides, the CDR3 is TGCGCCAGCAGCCCCCTCCCGGGGGGGGCGGACTATGGCTACACCTTC. Its translation: CASSPLPGGADYGYTF.

The chain carries TRBV24-1 and TRBJ1-1; TRBD1 might be the D (5 bases). Germline CDR1 reads KGHDR; CDR2 reads SFDVKD. CDR3 length equals 14 residues. V was shortened by 10 bases and J by 0 bases, with 14 bases between the two germline ends. The CDR3 protein is CATREAGMNTEAFF. DNA of the CDR3: TGTGCCACTAGGGAGGCAGGGATGAACACTGAAGCTTTCTTT.

The chain has TRBV5-4 and TRBJ1-6; D is undetermined. CDR3 length: 16 residues. Germline V gene sequence: CDR1 SGHNT, CDR2 YYREEE (reference sequence). Between the trimmed V and J ends, which lost 1 base and 6 bases, there was a span of 14 bases. The CDR3 DNA is TGTGCCAGCAGCTTGTACCCAGGTCGCTCTAATTCACCCCTCCACTTT. Residues: CASSLYPGRSNSPLHF.

The chain uses TRBV7-2 and TRBJ1-5; D is undetermined. The CDR3 is 13 amino acids. V lost 0 bases and J 5 bases, leaving 5 bases between the germline ends. The germline V gene encodes CDR1 SGHTA and CDR2 FQGNSA. CDR3 protein: CASSLAFYQPQHF. In DNA, the CDR3 is TGTGCCAGCAGCTTAGCGTTCTATCAGCCCCAGCATTTT.

The J gene is TRBJ1-2, the V gene TRBV6-5, with D perhaps matching TRBD1 (6 bases). The CDR3 runs to 15 residues. V dropped 2 bases and J dropped 0 bases, with 10 bases sitting between them. Per germline, CDR1 MNHEY and CDR2 SVGAGI. CDR3 coding DNA: TGTGCCAGCAGTTACGGGAGGGGGACTAACTATGGCTACACCTTC. This translates into CASSYGRGTNYGYTF.

The chain is built from TRBV19 and TRBJ2-3; D is unresolved. V lost 2 bases and J 9 bases, leaving 12 bases between the germline ends. Germline V gives CDR1 LNHDA, CDR2 SQIVND (reference sequence). The CDR3 has 13 amino acids. CDR3 residues: CASSIRPGQTQYF. CDR3 DNA sequence: TGTGCCAGTAGTATACGACCGGGTCAGACGCAGTATTTT. Full variable domain (outside the CDR3, taken from reference TRBV19 and TRBJ2-3): DGGITQSPKYLFRKEGQNVTLSCEQNLNHDAMYWYRQDPGQGLRLIYYSQIVNDFQKGDIAEGYSVSREKKESFPLTVTSAQKNPTAFYLCASSIRPGQTQYFGPGTRLTVL.

The genes are TRBV18 and TRBJ1-4, with 7 bases matching TRBD1. The trim removed 4 bases at V and 0 bases at J, leaving 5 bases unmatched. The CDR3 consists of 16 residues. Germline assignment: CDR1 KGHSH and CDR2 LQKENI. The CDR3 DNA is TGTGCCAGCTCACTGACAGGGCCCGCAACTAATGAAAAACTGTTTTTT. This encodes CASSLTGPATNEKLFF.

This clone was counted between two and nine times. The rearrangement uses TRBV7-9 and TRBJ1-1; 7 bases are shared with TRBD1. Looked up from germline, CDR1 is SEHNR and CDR2 is FQNEAQ (reference sequence). Trimming at V came to 5 bases and at J to 1 base, leaving 7 bases not matched to a gene. The CDR3 runs 15 residues. The CDR3 coding sequence is TGTGCCAGCAGCCCAGACAGGGCGTCGAACACTGAAGCTTTCTTT. It specifies CASSPDRASNTEAFF.

This chain joins TRBV11-2 and TRBJ2-5; weak D call: TRBD2 (5 bases). Germline CDR1 SGHAT, CDR2 FQNNGV. Trimming stripped 0 bases from V and 2 bases from J, with 10 bases between. The CDR3 is 15 residues long. CDR3 protein: CASSLEWTGQETQYF. CDR3 nucleotide sequence: TGTGCCAGCAGCTTAGAGTGGACGGGGCAAGAGACCCAGTACTTC.

The rearrangement links TRBV30 to TRBJ1-3, with a tentative D call TRBD1 (5 bases). The CDR3 covers 17 residues. Germline assignment: CDR1 GTSNPN and CDR2 SVGIG (reference sequence). CDR3 nucleotides: TGTTCTCTCAGCCTCCTGGGCAGGGCGTTCTCTGGAAACACCATATATTTT. It specifies CSLSLLGRAFSGNTIYF.

Only a few counts were recorded for this clone. The chain links TRBV27 to TRBJ1-1; 7 nucleotides agree with TRBD1. This CDR3 has 17 amino acids. V lost 6 bases, J lost 0 bases, and 13 bases stayed unmatched. In germline, CDR1 is MNHEY, CDR2 SMNVEV (reference sequence). CDR3 loop: CASSQGGRDGMNTEAFF. CDR3 DNA: TGTGCCAGCAGCCAGGGGGGACGGGATGGCATGAACACTGAAGCTTTCTTT.

This chain connects TRBV18 to TRBJ1-1, with a weak D call TRBD1 (5 bases). Trimming left V 6 bases short and J 4 bases short, with 12 bases between. The CDR3 is 13 residues long. Germline values: CDR1 KGHSH, CDR2 LQKENI. In DNA form, the CDR3 reads TGTGCCAGCTCGCTTGACAGAGGCACTGAAGCTTTCTTT. Translation: CASSLDRGTEAFF.